The present TCR beta chain was sequenced within a study of CD8+ T cells in alopecia areata. As for the study in general: Administration of oral tofacitinib to treated patients was at 5 to 10 mg twice daily.

V shed 3 bases and J shed 8 bases, with 7 bases lying between them. Germline V gene lookup returns CDR1 SEHNR and CDR2 FQNEAQ (reference sequence). The CDR3 runs to 11 residues. Peripheral blood and lesional scalp punch biopsies came from alopecia areata patients. cDNA serving as the sequencing template came from extracted, reverse transcribed RNA. Data came from immunoSEQ multiplex PCR; TCRdb stores just in-frame clones and leaves some out. The sample has approximately 150,000 clones, around 51% seen once. This specimen was CD4+ T cells sorted from blood, taken at week 0. The sequence derives from a human donor with alopecia areata. The genes are TRBV7-9 and TRBJ1-2; D is undetermined. The DNA for the CDR3 is TGTGCCAGCAGCTTTGGAGGAGGCTACACCTTC. Protein product: CASSFGGGYTF. Filled out from reference TRBV7-9 and TRBJ1-2, the complete variable domain reads DTGVSQNPRHKITKRGQNVTFRCDPISEHNRLYWYRQTLGQGPEFLTYFQNEAQLEKSRLLSDRFSAERPKGSFSTLEIQRTEQGDSAMYLCASSFGGGYTFGSGTRLTVV.